This T cell receptor (beta chain) was sequenced during a study of CD8 T cells in Susac syndrome. A quantity of 0.5 to 1 ug RNA underwent reverse transcription using random hexamers. Amplification of TCR beta CDR3 spanned 54 Vbeta and 13 Jbeta via immunoSEQ multiplex PCR. MiXCR was run by TCRdb on the immunoSEQ multiplex PCR reads, yielding one entry per CDR3 protein. The repertoire holds 150,000 to 200,000 distinct CDR3 sequences, with approximately 96% as singletons. V lost 5 bases and J lost 3, with 8 bases in between. The CDR3 runs 12 residues. Germline CDR1 and CDR2: SEHNR and FQNEAQ (reference sequence). Blood CD8+ and CD4+ T cells underwent high-throughput TCR beta sequencing. Those who served as multiple sclerosis controls were treatment-naive patients with stable or active relapsing-remitting disease. Negative isolation yielded the CD8+ and CD4+ T cells, while FACS enriched the TEMRA cells.

The source of this sequence is a human donor with multiple sclerosis. Sequencing input: CD8+ T cells from PBMCs. V usage is TRBV7-9 and J usage is TRBJ2-7, with D unclear. CDR3 DNA: TGTGCCAGCAGCCCCGACATCTACGAGCAGTACTTC. Translation: CASSPDIYEQYF. The variable domain in full, completed from reference TRBV7-9 and TRBJ2-7, reads DTGVSQNPRHKITKRGQNVTFRCDPISEHNRLYWYRQTLGQGPEFLTYFQNEAQLEKSRLLSDRFSAERPKGSFSTLEIQRTEQGDSAMYLCASSPDIYEQYFGPGTRLTVT.